This T cell receptor (beta chain) was observed in a study of blood T cell repertoires in COVID-19. Study details: The cDNA or gDNA used as material had been derived from T cells, B-cell-depleted T cells, or PBMCs.

Libraries were prepared by immunoSEQ multiplex PCR; TCRdb keeps only in-frame clonotypes and omits some of them. The sample lists 150,000 to 160,000 clones, approximately 86% occurring once. Source material: peripheral blood. The TCR was taken from a woman in her 70s with acute or convalescent COVID-19.

CDR3 nucleotide sequence: TGTGCCAGCAGTCGCAGGGGTTCAACTAATGAAAAACTGTTTTTT. Protein sequence: CASSRRGSTNEKLFF. This rearrangement joins TRBV9 to TRBJ1-4; D is possibly TRBD1 (6 bases). The CDR3 extends over 15 amino acids. The V end was cut by 5 bases, the J end by 0 bases, with 11 bases between. Germline-derived CDR1 and CDR2 are SGDLS and YYNGEE.